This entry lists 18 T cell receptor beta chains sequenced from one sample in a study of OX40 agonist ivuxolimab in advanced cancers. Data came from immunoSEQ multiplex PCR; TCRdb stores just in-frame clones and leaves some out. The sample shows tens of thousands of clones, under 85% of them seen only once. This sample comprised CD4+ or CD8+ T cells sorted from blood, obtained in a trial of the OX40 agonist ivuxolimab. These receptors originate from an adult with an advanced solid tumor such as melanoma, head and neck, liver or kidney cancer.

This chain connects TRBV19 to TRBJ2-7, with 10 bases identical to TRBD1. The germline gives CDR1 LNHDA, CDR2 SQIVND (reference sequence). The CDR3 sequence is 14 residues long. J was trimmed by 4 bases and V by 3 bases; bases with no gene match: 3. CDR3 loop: CASSMGTGEYEQYF. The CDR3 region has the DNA TGTGCCAGTAGTATGGGGACAGGGGAATACGAGCAGTACTTC.

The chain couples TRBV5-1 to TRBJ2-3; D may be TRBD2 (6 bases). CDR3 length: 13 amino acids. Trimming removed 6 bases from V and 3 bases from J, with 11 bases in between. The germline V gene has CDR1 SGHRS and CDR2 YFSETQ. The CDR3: CASTRGPTDTQYF. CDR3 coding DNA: TGCGCCAGCACGCGGGGACCTACAGATACGCAGTATTTT.

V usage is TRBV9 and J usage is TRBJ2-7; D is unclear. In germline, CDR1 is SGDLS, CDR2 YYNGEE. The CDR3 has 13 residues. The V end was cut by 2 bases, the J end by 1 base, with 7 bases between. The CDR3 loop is CASSVGSSYEQYF. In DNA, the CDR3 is TGTGCCAGCAGCGTCGGCAGTTCCTACGAGCAGTACTTC.

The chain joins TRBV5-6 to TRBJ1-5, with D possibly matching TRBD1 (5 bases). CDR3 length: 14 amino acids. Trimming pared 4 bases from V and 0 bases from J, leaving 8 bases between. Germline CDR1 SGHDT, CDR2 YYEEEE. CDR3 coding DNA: TGTGCCAGCAGCCGGGGCCTTAGCAATCAGCCCCAGCATTTT. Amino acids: CASSRGLSNQPQHF.

CDR3 DNA: TGTGCCAGCAGCTTGGACCCGGACCTAGCTGGTACTGAAGCTTTCTTT. It encodes CASSLDPDLAGTEAFF. This sequence joins TRBV5-4 and TRBJ1-1, with D hard to call. The germline V and J ends were trimmed by 0 bases and 5 bases, with 17 bases remaining between them. The CDR3 contains 16 residues. CDR1 is SGHNT, CDR2 YYREEE, per germline (reference sequence).

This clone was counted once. The CDR3 DNA sequence: TGTGCCAGCACCGCTCGGGGATTCTCCTACGAGCAGTACTTC. Translated, it gives CASTARGFSYEQYF. This chain connects TRBV6-1 to TRBJ2-7; TRBD2 is a possible D gene (5 bases). The CDR3 contains 14 residues. With 7 bases removed from V and 0 bases from J, the gap between germline ends came to 13 bases. Germline lookup yields CDR1 MNHNS and CDR2 SASEGT.

CDR3 DNA sequence: TGTGCCAGCAGCCCTATGGGACTAGCTAGCTCCTACGAGCAGTACTTC. Encoded protein: CASSPMGLASSYEQYF. The gene calls are TRBV7-6 and TRBJ2-7; 9 nucleotides align to TRBD2. Germline V lookup: CDR1 SGHVS, CDR2 FNYEAQ. J gave up 0 bases and V 5 bases, and 8 bases lay outside the gene matches. The CDR3 runs 16 residues.

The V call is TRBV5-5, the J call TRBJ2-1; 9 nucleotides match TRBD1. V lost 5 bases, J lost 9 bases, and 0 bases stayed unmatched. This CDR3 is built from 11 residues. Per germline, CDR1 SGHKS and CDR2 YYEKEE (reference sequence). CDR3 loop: CASRQGAEQFF. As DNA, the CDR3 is TGTGCCAGCAGACAGGGGGCTGAGCAGTTCTTC.

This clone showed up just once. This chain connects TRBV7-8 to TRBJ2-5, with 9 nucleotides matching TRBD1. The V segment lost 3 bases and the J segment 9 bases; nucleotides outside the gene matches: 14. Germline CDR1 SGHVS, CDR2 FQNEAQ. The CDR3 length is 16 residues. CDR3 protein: CASSFTGTGILLSQYF. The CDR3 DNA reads TGTGCCAGCAGCTTTACCGGGACAGGGATCTTGTTGTCCCAGTACTTC.

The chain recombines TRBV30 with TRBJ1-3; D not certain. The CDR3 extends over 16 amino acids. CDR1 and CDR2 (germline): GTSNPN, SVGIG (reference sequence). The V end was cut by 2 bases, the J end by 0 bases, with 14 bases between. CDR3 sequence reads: CAWSPPSRVSGNTIYF. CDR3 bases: TGTGCCTGGAGTCCCCCCTCCCGGGTCTCTGGAAACACCATATATTTT.

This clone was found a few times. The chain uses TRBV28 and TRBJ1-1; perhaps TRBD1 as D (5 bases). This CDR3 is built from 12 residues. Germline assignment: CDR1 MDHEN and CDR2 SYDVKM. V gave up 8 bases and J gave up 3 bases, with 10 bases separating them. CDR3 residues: CASGIGDTEAFF. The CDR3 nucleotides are TGTGCCAGCGGGATAGGGGACACTGAAGCTTTCTTT.

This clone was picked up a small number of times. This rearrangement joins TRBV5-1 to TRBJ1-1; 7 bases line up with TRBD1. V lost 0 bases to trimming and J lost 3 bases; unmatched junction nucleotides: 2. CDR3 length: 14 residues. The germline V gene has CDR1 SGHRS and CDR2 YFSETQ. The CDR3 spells CASSLGQGYTEAFF. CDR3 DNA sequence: TGCGCCAGCAGCTTGGGACAGGGTTACACTGAAGCTTTCTTT.

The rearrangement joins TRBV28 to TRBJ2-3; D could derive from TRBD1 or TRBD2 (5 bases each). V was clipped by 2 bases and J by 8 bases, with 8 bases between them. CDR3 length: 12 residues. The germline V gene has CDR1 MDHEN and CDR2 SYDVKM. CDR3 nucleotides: TGTGCCAGCAGTTTAATGGGGACTACGCAGTATTTT. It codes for CASSLMGTTQYF.

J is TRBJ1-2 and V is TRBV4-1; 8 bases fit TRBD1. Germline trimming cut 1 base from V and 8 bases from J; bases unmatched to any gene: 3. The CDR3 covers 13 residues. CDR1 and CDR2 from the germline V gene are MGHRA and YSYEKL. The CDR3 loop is CASSQAPGGGYTF. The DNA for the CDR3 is TGCGCCAGCAGCCAAGCGCCAGGGGGCGGCTACACCTTC.

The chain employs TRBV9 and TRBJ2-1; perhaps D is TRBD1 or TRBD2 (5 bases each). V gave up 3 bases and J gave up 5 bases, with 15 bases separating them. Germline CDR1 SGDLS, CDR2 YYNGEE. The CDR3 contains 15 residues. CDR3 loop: CASSGLTGTHNEQFF. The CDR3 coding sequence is TGTGCCAGCAGCGGACTGACCGGGACCCACAATGAGCAGTTCTTC.

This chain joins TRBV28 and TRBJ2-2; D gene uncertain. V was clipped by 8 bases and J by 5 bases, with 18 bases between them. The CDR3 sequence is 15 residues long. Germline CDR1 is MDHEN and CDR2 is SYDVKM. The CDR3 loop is CASLRNSAVTGELFF. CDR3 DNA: TGTGCCAGCCTCCGTAACTCCGCGGTAACCGGGGAGCTGTTTTTT. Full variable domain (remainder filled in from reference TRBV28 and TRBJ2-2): DVKVTQSSRYLVKRTGEKVFLECVQDMDHENMFWYRQDPGLGLRLIYFSYDVKMKEKGDIPEGYSVSREKKERFSLILESASTNQTSMYLCASLRNSAVTGELFFGEGSRLTVL.

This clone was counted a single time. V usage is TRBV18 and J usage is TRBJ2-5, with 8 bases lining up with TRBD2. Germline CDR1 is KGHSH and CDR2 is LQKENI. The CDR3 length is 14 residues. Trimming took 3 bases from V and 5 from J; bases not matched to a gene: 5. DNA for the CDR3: TGTGCCAGCTCACCGCGACTAGCGCTGGAGACCCAGTACTTC. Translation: CASSPRLALETQYF.

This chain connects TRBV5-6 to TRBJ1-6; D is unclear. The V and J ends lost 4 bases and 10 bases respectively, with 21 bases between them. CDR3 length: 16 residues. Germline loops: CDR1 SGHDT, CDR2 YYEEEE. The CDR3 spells CASSLDTEGRNSPLHF. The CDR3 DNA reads TGTGCCAGCAGCCTAGACACAGAGGGTAGGAACTCACCCCTCCACTTT.